The 30 T cell receptor beta chains below all came from one sample that was sequenced in a study of blood T cell repertoires in COVID-19. The data were produced by immunoSEQ multiplex PCR, yet TCRdb's version contains in-frame clones alone and is incomplete. The sample has about 120,000 clones, 86% seen once. Input material: peripheral blood. Receptors originate from a middle-aged man with acute or convalescent COVID-19.

This sequence joins TRBV5-1 and TRBJ2-5; no clear D. Trimming removed 4 bases from V and 5 bases from J, with 9 bases in between. Looked up from germline, CDR1 is SGHRS and CDR2 is YFSETQ. The CDR3 is 12 amino acids. The CDR3 DNA sequence: TGCGCCAGCAGCCCCCAGAGGGAGACCCAGTACTTC. This codes for CASSPQRETQYF. The full variable domain, rest sourced from reference TRBV5-1 and TRBJ2-5, is KAGVTQTPRYLIKTRGQQVTLSCSPISGHRSVSWYQQTPGQGLQFLFEYFSETQRNKGNFPGRFSGRQFSNSRSEMNVSTLELGDSALYLCASSPQRETQYFGPGTRLLVL.

In DNA, the CDR3 is TGTGCCTGGAGTTTACGGACAGGGGGCTCCTATAATTCACCCCTCCACTTT. As protein: CAWSLRTGGSYNSPLHF. The chain recombines TRBV30 with TRBJ1-6; TRBD1 matches 10 bases. Losses at the gene ends were 2 bases for V and 0 bases for J; bases not matched to a gene: 4. Germline V gene sequence: CDR1 GTSNPN, CDR2 SVGIG (reference sequence). This CDR3 is 17 amino acids long.

This clone was seen a single time. The chain uses TRBV9 and TRBJ2-1; tentative D call: TRBD1 (7 bases). V dropped 6 bases and J dropped 12 bases, with 25 bases sitting between them. CDR1 and CDR2 from the germline V gene are SGDLS and YYNGEE. The CDR3 is made up of 15 amino acids. Written as DNA, the CDR3 is TGTGCCAGCAACAACTGCAGGGGGGAGTATTGTAGGCAGTTCTTC. Translation: CASNNCRGEYCRQFF.

The chain carries TRBV11-2 and TRBJ1-2; D is uncertain. With 2 bases removed from V and 8 bases from J, the gap between germline ends came to 9 bases. The CDR3 has 12 residues. The germline gives CDR1 SGHAT, CDR2 FQNNGV. The CDR3 region has the DNA TGTGCCAGCAGCTTAAAAGGAGGGGGCTACACCTTC. It translates to CASSLKGGGYTF.

The chain recombines TRBV6-5 with TRBJ2-7; possibly TRBD1 for D (6 bases). Per germline, CDR1 MNHEY and CDR2 SVGAGI. The CDR3 totals 12 residues. Trimming shortened V by 6 bases and J by 5 bases, and 11 bases separated the two germline ends. DNA of the CDR3: TGTGCCAGCAGAAACAGGGAGCACGAGCAGTACTTC. Translation: CASRNREHEQYF.

This clone has just a few counts. This sequence joins TRBV7-9 and TRBJ2-7; D remains ambiguous. The CDR3 is 14 residues long. Germline V gives CDR1 SEHNR, CDR2 FQNEAQ (reference sequence). V was clipped by 2 bases and J by 5 bases, with 13 bases between them. CDR3: CASSLSGNVDEQYF. For the CDR3, the DNA is TGTGCCAGCAGCTTATCTGGCAACGTCGACGAGCAGTACTTC.

This clone appeared a single time. The chain is built from TRBV12-3 or TRBV12-4 and TRBJ1-4; TRBD1 is a possible D gene (6 bases). The CDR3 is 13 residues long. V was clipped by 6 bases and J by 4 bases, with 9 bases between them. The CDR3 DNA is TGTGCCAGCAGGGACAGAAATAATGAAAAACTGTTTTTT. Translated: CASRDRNNEKLFF.

The gene calls are TRBV30 and TRBJ1-1; D gene uncertain. This CDR3 has 15 amino acids. Germline V gives CDR1 GTSNPN, CDR2 SVGIG (reference sequence). V gave up 5 bases and J gave up 2 bases, with 18 bases separating them. CDR3 nucleotide sequence: TGTGCCTGGGGACCCCCAGCCCGAGGAAACACTGAAGCTTTCTTT. This encodes CAWGPPARGNTEAFF.

V is TRBV5-6 and J is TRBJ2-7, with 9 positions matching TRBD1. CDR3 length: 13 amino acids. V lost 1 base, J lost 9 bases, and 5 bases stayed unmatched. Germline V gives CDR1 SGHDT, CDR2 YYEEEE. The CDR3 loop is CASSLQTGGRQYF. The CDR3 DNA follows: TGTGCCAGCAGCTTGCAGACAGGGGGGAGGCAGTACTTC.

This clone was picked up one time. J is TRBJ2-1 and V is TRBV19; 10 bases align to TRBD2. This CDR3 has 14 residues. Germline V gene data show CDR1 as LNHDA and CDR2 as SQIVND (reference sequence). V lost 4 bases, J lost 8 bases, and 5 bases stayed unmatched. CDR3 coding DNA: TGTGCCAGTAGTAGGCTAGCGGGAGCGGATGAGCAGTTCTTC. Translated: CASSRLAGADEQFF.

The V call is TRBV6-5, the J call TRBJ1-5; 7 nucleotides align to TRBD1. Trimming removed 5 bases from V and 6 bases from J; junction bases left unmatched: 4. The length of the CDR3 is 13 residues. Germline V CDR1 and CDR2: MNHEY, SVGAGI. The CDR3 region is CASSTGDGQPQHF. CDR3 bases: TGTGCCAGCAGTACAGGGGATGGTCAGCCCCAGCATTTT.

J is TRBJ1-1 and V is TRBV30; possibly TRBD1 for D (5 bases). The germline V and J ends were trimmed by 3 bases and 1 base, with 9 bases remaining between them. The germline V gene has CDR1 GTSNPN and CDR2 SVGIG (reference sequence). This CDR3 is 13 amino acids long. The CDR3 region is CAWSGQGNTEAFF. CDR3 in DNA: TGTGCCTGGAGCGGACAAGGGAACACTGAAGCTTTCTTT.

V usage is TRBV4-1 and J usage is TRBJ1-4, with 8 bases identical to TRBD1. There are 17 residues in the CDR3. Losses at the gene ends were 0 bases for V and 4 bases for J; bases not matched to a gene: 7. Germline CDR1 is MGHRA and CDR2 is YSYEKL. CDR3 sequence: CASSQETATGVNEKLFF. The CDR3 nucleotides are TGCGCCAGCAGCCAAGAAACGGCGACAGGGGTTAATGAAAAACTGTTTTTT.

The gene calls are TRBV20-1 and TRBJ1-3; perhaps TRBD1 as D (6 bases). This CDR3 is 17 amino acids long. Germline CDR1 reads DFQATT; CDR2 reads SNEGSKA (reference sequence). Trimming shortened V by 3 bases and J by 1 base, and 19 bases separated the two germline ends. CDR3 nucleotides: TGCAGTGCTAGTCGCAGGGGCACCAACCTATCTGGAAACACCATATATTTT. It translates to CSASRRGTNLSGNTIYF.

The chain links TRBV3-1 (or the pseudogene TRBV3-2) to TRBJ1-5; D is unresolved. V gave up 4 bases and J gave up 1 base, with 11 bases separating them. Germline values: CDR1 LGHDT, CDR2 YNNKEL (reference sequence). This CDR3 region has 15 residues. CDR3 amino acids: CASSRPGRSNQPQHF. The CDR3 DNA sequence: TGTGCCAGCAGCCGCCCGGGGAGAAGCAATCAGCCCCAGCATTTT.

This chain joins TRBV5-5 and TRBJ2-1; 11 bases align to TRBD2. V lost 3 bases and J lost 3; bases outside the gene matches: 5. The germline CDR1 and CDR2 sequences are SGHKS and YYEKEE (reference sequence). The CDR3 consists of 16 residues. The CDR3 here is CASSSHSGGVYNEQFF. The CDR3 nucleotides read TGTGCCAGCAGCTCCCATAGCGGGGGGGTCTACAATGAGCAGTTCTTC. Drawing the rest from reference TRBV5-5 and TRBJ2-1, the complete variable domain is DAGVTQSPTHLIKTRGQQVTLRCSPISGHKSVSWYQQVLGQGPQFIFQYYEKEERGRGNFPDRFSARQFPNYSSELNVNALLLGDSALYLCASSSHSGGVYNEQFFGPGTRLTVL.

The chain joins TRBV7-9 to TRBJ2-2; 8 bases map to TRBD1. V lost 5 bases, J lost 5 bases, and 13 bases stayed unmatched. This CDR3 spans 17 amino acids. Germline V gives CDR1 SEHNR, CDR2 FQNEAQ (reference sequence). The DNA of the CDR3 is TGTGCCAGCAGCCCGGACAGGGACAAGGTTAGGACCGGGGAGCTGTTTTTT. Protein: CASSPDRDKVRTGELFF. Full variable domain (missing parts from reference TRBV7-9 and TRBJ2-2): DTGVSQNPRHKITKRGQNVTFRCDPISEHNRLYWYRQTLGQGPEFLTYFQNEAQLEKSRLLSDRFSAERPKGSFSTLEIQRTEQGDSAMYLCASSPDRDKVRTGELFFGEGSRLTVL.

V gene TRBV4-2 combines with J gene TRBJ1-6, with 8 bases that match TRBD1. CDR1 and CDR2 from the germline V gene are LGHNA and YNFKEQ. This CDR3 region has 15 residues. V was pared by 0 bases and J by 7 bases, with 2 bases of the junction left unmatched. The CDR3 coding sequence is TGTGCCAGCAGCCAAGATGGGGACAGGAATTCACCCCTCCACTTT. Translation: CASSQDGDRNSPLHF.

The genes are TRBV10-3 and TRBJ1-3; TRBD1 agrees at 7 bases. Germline assignment: CDR1 ENHRY and CDR2 SYGVKD. The V and J ends lost 0 bases and 0 bases, in that order; junction bases with no gene match: 2. The CDR3 is 16 amino acids. The DNA for the CDR3 is TGTGCCATCAGTGAGTCCGGACAGGACTCTGGAAACACCATATATTTT. Amino acids: CAISESGQDSGNTIYF.

This chain uses TRBV7-9 with TRBJ1-5; 7 bases fit TRBD1. Germline lookup yields CDR1 SEHNR and CDR2 FQNEAQ (reference sequence). The CDR3 is 15 residues long. V trimming: 4 bases; J trimming: 2 bases; junction bases outside the gene matches: 5. The chain's CDR3 is CASSSDRDGNQPQHF. The CDR3 region has the DNA TGTGCCAGCAGCTCAGACAGGGACGGCAATCAGCCCCAGCATTTT.

The V and J genes are TRBV3-1 (or the pseudogene TRBV3-2) and TRBJ1-2, with D perhaps matching TRBD1 (5 bases). This CDR3 comprises 12 residues. The germline gives CDR1 LGHDT, CDR2 YNNKEL (reference sequence). V was shortened by 1 base and J by 10 bases, with 10 bases between the two germline ends. This CDR3 reads CASSQAGGDYTF. In nucleotides, the CDR3 is TGTGCCAGCAGCCAAGCGGGGGGGGACTACACCTTC.

The V gene is TRBV18, the J gene TRBJ1-6; 12 nucleotides agree with TRBD1. Unmatched junction bases numbered 2, after V lost 5 bases and J lost 0 bases. Germline assignment: CDR1 KGHSH and CDR2 LQKENI. This CDR3 has 17 amino acids. The CDR3 protein is CASSRDRGRSYNSPLHF. The CDR3 coding sequence is TGTGCCAGCTCAAGGGACAGGGGGCGCTCCTATAATTCACCCCTCCACTTT.

The chain employs TRBV4-2 and TRBJ2-5; TRBD2 aligns across 8 bases. With V trimmed by 1 base and J by 1 base, 2 bases remained unmatched. Per the germline V gene, CDR1 is LGHNA and CDR2 is YNFKEQ. The CDR3 is made up of 15 amino acids. CDR3 residues: CASSQARGAQETQYF. In DNA, the CDR3 is TGTGCCAGCAGCCAAGCGCGGGGGGCCCAAGAGACCCAGTACTTC.

This chain joins TRBV19 and TRBJ1-2; the match to TRBD1 covers 10 bases. The junction had 5 bases not matched to a gene; V was cut back by 4 bases and J by 3 bases. The CDR3 contains 15 residues. CDR1 LNHDA and CDR2 SQIVND come from the germline V gene (reference sequence). This CDR3 is CASSTGTGVDYGYTF. For the CDR3, the DNA is TGTGCCAGTAGTACCGGGACAGGGGTTGACTATGGCTACACCTTC.

The V gene is TRBV20-1, the J gene TRBJ2-3; 9 bases map to TRBD1. Germline-derived CDR1 and CDR2 are DFQATT and SNEGSKA (reference sequence). Trimming at V came to 3 bases and at J to 3 bases, leaving 7 bases not matched to a gene. This CDR3 region has 15 residues. This CDR3 is CSASKGQGNTDTQYF. As DNA, the CDR3 is TGCAGTGCTAGTAAAGGACAGGGGAATACAGATACGCAGTATTTT.

The chain couples TRBV11-2 to TRBJ1-1; D not certain. Looked up from germline, CDR1 is SGHAT and CDR2 is FQNNGV. The ends were cut back, 5 bases at V and 1 base at J, with 11 bases in the middle. This CDR3 is built from 14 residues. CDR3 DNA: TGTGCCAGCAGCCCGACGGGGTCGAACACTGAAGCTTTCTTT. It codes for CASSPTGSNTEAFF.

This clone was seen a handful of times. The chain couples TRBV5-4 to TRBJ1-2; D remains ambiguous. This CDR3 contains 14 residues. Trimming removed 4 bases at V and 0 bases at J, with 10 bases between. CDR1 SGHNT and CDR2 YYREEE come from the germline V gene (reference sequence). The chain's CDR3 is CASSPIGANYGYTF. CDR3 bases: TGTGCCAGCAGCCCGATTGGAGCTAACTATGGCTACACCTTC.

The chain recombines TRBV6-4 with TRBJ2-6; the match to TRBD2 covers 7 bases. J gave up 4 bases and V 2 bases, and 5 bases lay outside the gene matches. This CDR3 comprises 16 residues. Germline assignment: CDR1 MRHNA and CDR2 SNTAGT. The CDR3 reads CASSDGGGRGANVLTF. DNA for the CDR3: TGTGCCAGCAGTGACGGGGGGGGACGCGGGGCCAACGTCCTGACTTTC.

The J gene is TRBJ1-4, the V gene TRBV19; possibly TRBD1 for D (5 bases). In germline, CDR1 is LNHDA, CDR2 SQIVND (reference sequence). Deletions cut 6 bases from V and 4 bases from J, with 15 bases between. The CDR3 contains 15 residues. CDR3 residues: CASRLQTAINEKLFF. The CDR3 DNA follows: TGTGCCAGTAGGCTCCAGACAGCGATTAATGAAAAACTGTTTTTT.

The V call is TRBV7-8, the J call TRBJ1-1; the D is unclear. The CDR3 extends over 13 amino acids. The V gene's germline CDR1 is SGHVS and CDR2 FQNEAQ. V was pared by 2 bases and J by 6 bases, with 10 bases between. The CDR3 sequence is CASSLFGLAEAFF. Written as DNA, the CDR3 is TGTGCCAGCAGCTTATTCGGGTTAGCTGAAGCTTTCTTT.